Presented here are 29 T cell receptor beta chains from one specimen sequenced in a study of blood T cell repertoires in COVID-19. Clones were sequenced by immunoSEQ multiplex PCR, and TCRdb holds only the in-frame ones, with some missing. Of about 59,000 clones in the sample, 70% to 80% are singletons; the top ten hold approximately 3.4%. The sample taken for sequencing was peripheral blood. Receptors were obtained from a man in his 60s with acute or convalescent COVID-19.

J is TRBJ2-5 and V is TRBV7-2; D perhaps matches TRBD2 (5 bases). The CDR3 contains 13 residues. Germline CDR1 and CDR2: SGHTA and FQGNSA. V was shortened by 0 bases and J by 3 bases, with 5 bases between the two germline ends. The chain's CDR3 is CASSLAREETQYF. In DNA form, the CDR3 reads TGTGCCAGCAGCTTAGCGCGGGAAGAGACCCAGTACTTC.

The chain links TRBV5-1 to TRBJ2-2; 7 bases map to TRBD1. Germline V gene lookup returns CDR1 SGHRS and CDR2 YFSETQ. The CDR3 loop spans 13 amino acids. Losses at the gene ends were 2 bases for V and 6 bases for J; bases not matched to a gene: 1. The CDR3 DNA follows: TGCGCCAGCAGCTTAGGGACAGCCGGGGAGCTGTTTTTT. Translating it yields CASSLGTAGELFF. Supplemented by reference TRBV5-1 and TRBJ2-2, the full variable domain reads KAGVTQTPRYLIKTRGQQVTLSCSPISGHRSVSWYQQTPGQGLQFLFEYFSETQRNKGNFPGRFSGRQFSNSRSEMNVSTLELGDSALYLCASSLGTAGELFFGEGSRLTVL.

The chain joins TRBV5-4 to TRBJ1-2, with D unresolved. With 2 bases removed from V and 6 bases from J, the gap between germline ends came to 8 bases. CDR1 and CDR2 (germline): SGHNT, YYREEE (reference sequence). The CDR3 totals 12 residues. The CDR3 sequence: CASSFPLDGYTF. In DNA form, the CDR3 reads TGTGCCAGCAGCTTCCCCCTCGATGGCTACACCTTC.

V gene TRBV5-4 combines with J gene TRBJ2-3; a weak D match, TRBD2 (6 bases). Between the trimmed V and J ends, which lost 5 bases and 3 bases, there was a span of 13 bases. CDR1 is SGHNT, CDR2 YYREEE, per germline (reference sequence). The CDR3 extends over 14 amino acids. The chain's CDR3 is CASSPSAGTDTQYF. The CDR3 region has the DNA TGTGCCAGCAGTCCTAGCGCCGGTACAGATACGCAGTATTTT.

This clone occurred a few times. In DNA form, the CDR3 reads TGTGCCAGCAGTTACTCACAGCGGGATGAGCAGTTCTTC. It translates to CASSYSQRDEQFF. The chain has TRBV6-5 and TRBJ2-1; possibly TRBD2 for D (6 bases). Between the trimmed V and J ends, which lost 0 bases and 8 bases, there was a span of 8 bases. The CDR3 covers 13 residues. Germline V gene data show CDR1 as MNHEY and CDR2 as SVGAGI.

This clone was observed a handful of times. The CDR3, as DNA: TGTGCCAGCGGGAGAGGGGAGACCCAGTACTTC. Amino acid sequence: CASGRGETQYF. This chain joins TRBV5-4 and TRBJ2-5, with D possibly TRBD2 on 5 matching bases. This CDR3 is 11 amino acids long. V lost 7 bases, J lost 5 bases, and 9 bases lay in between. From germline, CDR1 is SGHNT and CDR2 YYREEE (reference sequence).

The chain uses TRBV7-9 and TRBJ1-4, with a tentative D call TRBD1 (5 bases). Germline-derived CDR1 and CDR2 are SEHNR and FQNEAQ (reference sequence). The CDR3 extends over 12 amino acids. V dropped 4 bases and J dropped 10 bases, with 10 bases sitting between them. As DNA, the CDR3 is TGTGCCAGCAGCTCGGGGGAGAGAAAACTGTTTTTT. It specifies CASSSGERKLFF. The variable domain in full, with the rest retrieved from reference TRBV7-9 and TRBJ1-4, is DTGVSQNPRHKITKRGQNVTFRCDPISEHNRLYWYRQTLGQGPEFLTYFQNEAQLEKSRLLSDRFSAERPKGSFSTLEIQRTEQGDSAMYLCASSSGERKLFFGSGTQLSVL.

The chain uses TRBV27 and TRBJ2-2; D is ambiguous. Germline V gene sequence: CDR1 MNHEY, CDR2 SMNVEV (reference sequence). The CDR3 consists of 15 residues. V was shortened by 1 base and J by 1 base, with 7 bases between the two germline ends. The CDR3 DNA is TGTGCCAGCAGTTTATTTCCAGAGAACACCGGGGAGCTGTTTTTT. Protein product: CASSLFPENTGELFF.

The CDR3 is CSVSRGSYEQYF. The CDR3 bases are TGCAGCGTTAGCAGGGGATCCTACGAGCAGTACTTC. The chain employs TRBV29-1 and TRBJ2-7, with D possibly TRBD1 on 6 matching bases. V gave up 5 bases and J gave up 1 base, with 9 bases separating them. The germline V gene encodes CDR1 SQVTM and CDR2 ANQGSEA. The CDR3 runs to 12 residues.

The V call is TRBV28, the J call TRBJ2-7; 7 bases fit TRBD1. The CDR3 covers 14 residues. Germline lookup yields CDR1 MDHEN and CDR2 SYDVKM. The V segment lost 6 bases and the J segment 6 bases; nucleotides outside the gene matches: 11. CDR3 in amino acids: CASRSGQEVGEQYF. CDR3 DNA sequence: TGTGCCAGCAGATCAGGACAGGAAGTTGGCGAGCAGTACTTC.

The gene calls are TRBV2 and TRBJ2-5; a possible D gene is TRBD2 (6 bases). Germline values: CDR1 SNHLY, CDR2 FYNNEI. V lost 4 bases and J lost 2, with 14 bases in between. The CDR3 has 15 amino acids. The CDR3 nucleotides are TGTGCCAGCAGTGGGGGCCGGGGGTCTCAAGAGACCCAGTACTTC. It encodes CASSGGRGSQETQYF.

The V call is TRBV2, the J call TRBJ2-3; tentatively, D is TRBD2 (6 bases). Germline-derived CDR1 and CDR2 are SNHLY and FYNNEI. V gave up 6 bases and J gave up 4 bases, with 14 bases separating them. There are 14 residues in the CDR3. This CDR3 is CASRTDWEADTQYF. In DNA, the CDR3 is TGTGCCAGCAGGACCGACTGGGAGGCAGATACGCAGTATTTT.

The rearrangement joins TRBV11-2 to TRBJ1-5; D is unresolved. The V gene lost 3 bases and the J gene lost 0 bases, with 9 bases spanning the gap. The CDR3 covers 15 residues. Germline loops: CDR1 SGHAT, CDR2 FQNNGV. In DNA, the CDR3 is TGTGCCAGCAGCTTTGCGGTCTATAGCAATCAGCCCCAGCATTTT. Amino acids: CASSFAVYSNQPQHF.

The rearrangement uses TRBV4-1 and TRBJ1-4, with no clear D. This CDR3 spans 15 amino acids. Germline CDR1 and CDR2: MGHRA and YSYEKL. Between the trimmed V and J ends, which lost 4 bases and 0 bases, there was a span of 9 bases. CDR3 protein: CASSRVVATNEKLFF. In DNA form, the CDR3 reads TGCGCCAGCAGCCGCGTCGTAGCAACTAATGAAAAACTGTTTTTT.

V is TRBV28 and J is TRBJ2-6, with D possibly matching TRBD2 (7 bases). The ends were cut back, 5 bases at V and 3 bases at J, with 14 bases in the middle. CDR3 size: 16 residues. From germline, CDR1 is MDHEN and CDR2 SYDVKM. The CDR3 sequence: CASSARGAGGANVLTF. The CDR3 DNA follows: TGTGCCAGCAGTGCCCGGGGGGCAGGTGGGGCCAACGTCCTGACTTTC.

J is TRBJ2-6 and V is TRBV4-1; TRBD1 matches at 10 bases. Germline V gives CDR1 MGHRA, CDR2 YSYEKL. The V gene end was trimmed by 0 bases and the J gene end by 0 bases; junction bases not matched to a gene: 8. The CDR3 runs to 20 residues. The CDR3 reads CASSQEGQGLDFSGANVLTF. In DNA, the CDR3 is TGCGCCAGCAGCCAAGAGGGACAGGGGCTAGACTTCTCTGGGGCCAACGTCCTGACTTTC.

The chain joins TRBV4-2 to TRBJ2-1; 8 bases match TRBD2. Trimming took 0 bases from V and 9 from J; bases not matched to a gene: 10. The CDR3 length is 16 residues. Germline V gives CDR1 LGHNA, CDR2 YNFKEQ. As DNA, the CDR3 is TGTGCCAGCAGCCAAGATCCCCAGCGGGAGCCCACTGAGCAGTTCTTC. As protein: CASSQDPQREPTEQFF.

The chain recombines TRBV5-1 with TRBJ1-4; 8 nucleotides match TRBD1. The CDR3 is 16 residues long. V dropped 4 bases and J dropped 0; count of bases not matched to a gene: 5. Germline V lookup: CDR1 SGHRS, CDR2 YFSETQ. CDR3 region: CASSDRGGTTNEKLFF. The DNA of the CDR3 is TGCGCCAGCAGCGACAGGGGAGGAACAACTAATGAAAAACTGTTTTTT.

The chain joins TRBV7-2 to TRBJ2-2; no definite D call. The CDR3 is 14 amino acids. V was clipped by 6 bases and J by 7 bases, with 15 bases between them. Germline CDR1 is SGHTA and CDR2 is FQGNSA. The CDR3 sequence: CASRQVLSVGELFF. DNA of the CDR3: TGTGCCAGCAGGCAGGTGCTGTCTGTCGGGGAGCTGTTTTTT.

CDR3 amino acids: CAIRLGGSKDGYTF. The CDR3 DNA reads as TGTGCCATCAGATTAGGGGGTAGCAAGGATGGCTACACCTTC. The chain combines TRBV10-3 with TRBJ1-2; perhaps TRBD1 as D (6 bases). Trimming took 6 bases from V and 6 from J, leaving 17 bases between them. Germline CDR1 ENHRY, CDR2 SYGVKD. This CDR3 has 14 residues.

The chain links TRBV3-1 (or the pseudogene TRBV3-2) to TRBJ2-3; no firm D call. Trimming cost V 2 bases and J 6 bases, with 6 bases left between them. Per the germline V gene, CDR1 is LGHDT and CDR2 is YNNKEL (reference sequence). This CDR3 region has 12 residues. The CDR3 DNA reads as TGTGCCAGCAGCCAATTATCCGATACGCAGTATTTT. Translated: CASSQLSDTQYF.

The CDR3 here is CASSRSGGKETQYF. The CDR3 DNA sequence: TGTGCCAGCAGCCGTAGCGGGGGAAAAGAGACCCAGTACTTC. The chain joins TRBV5-4 to TRBJ2-5, with TRBD2 identical over 9 bases. From germline, CDR1 is SGHNT and CDR2 YYREEE (reference sequence). Germline trimming cut 4 bases from V and 3 bases from J; bases unmatched to any gene: 4. This CDR3 comprises 14 residues.

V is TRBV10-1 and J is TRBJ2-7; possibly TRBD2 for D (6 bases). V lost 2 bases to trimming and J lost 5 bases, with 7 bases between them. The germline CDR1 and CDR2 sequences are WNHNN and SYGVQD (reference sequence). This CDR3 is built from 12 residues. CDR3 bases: TGCGCCAGCAGTGAGGCGGGACACGAGCAGTACTTC. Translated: CASSEAGHEQYF.

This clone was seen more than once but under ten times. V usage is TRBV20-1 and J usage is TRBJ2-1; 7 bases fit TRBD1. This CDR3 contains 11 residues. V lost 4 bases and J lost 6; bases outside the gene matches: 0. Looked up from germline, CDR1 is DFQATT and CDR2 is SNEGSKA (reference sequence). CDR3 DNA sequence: TGCAGTGCTAACAGGGGCAATGAGCAGTTCTTC. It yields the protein CSANRGNEQFF.

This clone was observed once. CDR3: CASSEVTPLEAFF. The CDR3 DNA is TGTGCCAGCAGTGAAGTAACACCGCTGGAAGCTTTCTTT. V is TRBV6-1 and J is TRBJ1-1; D not certain. CDR3 length: 13 residues. V shed 1 base and J shed 8 bases, with 11 bases lying between them. From germline, CDR1 is MNHNS and CDR2 SASEGT.

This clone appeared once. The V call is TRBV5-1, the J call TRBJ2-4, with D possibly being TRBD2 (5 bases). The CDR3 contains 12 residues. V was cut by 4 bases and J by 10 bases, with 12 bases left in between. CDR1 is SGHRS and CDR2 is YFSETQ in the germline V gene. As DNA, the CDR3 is TGCGCCAGCAGCCCCGGGAATCAGATTCAGTACTTC. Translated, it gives CASSPGNQIQYF.

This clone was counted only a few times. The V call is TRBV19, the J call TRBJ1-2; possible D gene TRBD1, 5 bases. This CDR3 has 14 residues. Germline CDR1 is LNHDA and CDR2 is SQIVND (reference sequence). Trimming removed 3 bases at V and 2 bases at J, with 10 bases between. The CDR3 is CASSIREDNYGYTF. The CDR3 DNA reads TGTGCCAGTAGTATCAGGGAGGACAACTATGGCTACACCTTC.

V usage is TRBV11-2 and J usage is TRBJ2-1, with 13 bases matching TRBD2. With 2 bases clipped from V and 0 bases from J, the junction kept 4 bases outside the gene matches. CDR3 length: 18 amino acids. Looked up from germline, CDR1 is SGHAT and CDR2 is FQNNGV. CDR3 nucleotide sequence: TGTGCCAGCAGCTTATTACTAGCGGGAGGGGCCTCCTACAATGAGCAGTTCTTC. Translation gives CASSLLLAGGASYNEQFF.

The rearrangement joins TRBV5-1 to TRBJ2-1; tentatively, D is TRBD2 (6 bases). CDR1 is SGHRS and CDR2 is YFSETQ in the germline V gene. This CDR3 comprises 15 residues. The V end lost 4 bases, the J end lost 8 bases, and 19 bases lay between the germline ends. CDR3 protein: CASSTGVGVGYEQFF. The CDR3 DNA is TGCGCCAGCAGCACGGGGGTCGGGGTAGGCTATGAGCAGTTCTTC. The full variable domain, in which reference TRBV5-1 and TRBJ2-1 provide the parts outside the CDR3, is KAGVTQTPRYLIKTRGQQVTLSCSPISGHRSVSWYQQTPGQGLQFLFEYFSETQRNKGNFPGRFSGRQFSNSRSEMNVSTLELGDSALYLCASSTGVGVGYEQFFGPGTRLTVL.